A selection of T cell receptor beta chains follows, all from one sample in a study of spatial heterogeneity in lung cancer. Each CDR3 protein gets one entry after TCRdb re-called the 5' RACE reads with MiXCR. The repertoire holds roughly 79,000 distinct CDR3 sequences, with around 7.8% as singletons. This specimen was PBMCs, taken at surgery. The receptors were gathered from a male donor with early-stage non-small cell lung cancer. Each CDR3 is given with its conserved first and last residue. A D gene is named only where the DNA matches it firmly. Not every row has a clone size; where given, it reads once, few, many or a size class.

abundance: .; j_gene: TRBJ2-1; d_gene: TRBD2; v_gene: TRBV6-2/TRBV6-3; CDR3aa: CASSYRLAGGNEQFF; CDR3nt: TGTGCCAGCAGTTACCGACTAGCGGGCGGCAATGAGCAGTTCTTC
abundance: many; j_gene: TRBJ2-3; d_gene: .; v_gene: TRBV29-1; CDR3aa: CSVTMSTDTQYF; CDR3nt: TGCAGCGTGACTATGAGCACAGATACGCAGTATTTT
abundance: many; j_gene: TRBJ1-2; d_gene: TRBD1; v_gene: TRBV5-5; CDR3aa: CASSPRDSNYGYTF; CDR3nt: TGTGCCAGCAGCCCGCGGGACAGCAACTATGGCTACACCTTC
abundance: many; j_gene: TRBJ1-5; d_gene: TRBD1; v_gene: TRBV20-1; CDR3aa: CSATIQGGGNQPQHF; CDR3nt: TGCAGTGCTACCATACAGGGGGGCGGCAATCAGCCCCAGCATTTT
abundance: many; j_gene: TRBJ2-7; d_gene: .; v_gene: TRBV7-8; CDR3aa: CASSLRAGYEQYF; CDR3nt: TGTGCCAGCAGCCTCAGGGCAGGGTACGAGCAGTACTTC
abundance: many; j_gene: TRBJ2-2; d_gene: TRBD2; v_gene: TRBV4-1; CDR3aa: CASSQGLAGMNTGELFF; CDR3nt: TGCGCCAGCAGCCAAGGGCTAGCGGGGATGAACACCGGGGAGCTGTTTTTT
abundance: many; j_gene: TRBJ1-5; d_gene: .; v_gene: TRBV27; CDR3aa: CASSLSGSNQPQHF; CDR3nt: TGTGCCAGCAGTTTATCAGGGAGTAATCAGCCCCAGCATTTT
abundance: many; j_gene: TRBJ1-2; d_gene: TRBD1; v_gene: TRBV29-1; CDR3aa: CSVVVTGGGYTF; CDR3nt: TGCAGCGTTGTGGTGACAGGGGGAGGCTACACCTTC
abundance: many; j_gene: TRBJ2-5; d_gene: TRBD1; v_gene: TRBV29-1; CDR3aa: CSARTGVMETQYF; CDR3nt: TGCAGCGCGAGGACAGGGGTAATGGAGACCCAGTACTTC
abundance: many; j_gene: TRBJ2-7; d_gene: .; v_gene: TRBV21-1; CDR3aa: CASSNQRGGAPYEQYF; CDR3nt: TGTGCCAGCAGCAACCAACGCGGGGGAGCTCCCTACGAGCAGTACTTC
abundance: few; j_gene: TRBJ2-1; d_gene: .; v_gene: TRBV3-1; CDR3aa: CASSHRQGYNEQFF; CDR3nt: TGTGCCAGCAGCCATCGCCAGGGCTACAATGAGCAGTTCTTC
abundance: few; j_gene: TRBJ2-1; d_gene: .; v_gene: TRBV18; CDR3aa: CASSPTPNEQFF; CDR3nt: TGTGCCAGCTCTCCTACTCCTAATGAGCAGTTCTTC
abundance: few; j_gene: TRBJ2-3; d_gene: TRBD2; v_gene: TRBV27; CDR3aa: CASSSQIAGGRTDTQYF; CDR3nt: TGTGCCAGCAGTTCACAAATAGCGGGAGGGCGCACAGATACGCAGTATTTT
abundance: many; j_gene: TRBJ2-1; d_gene: .; v_gene: TRBV20-1; CDR3aa: CSAHRTPNNEQFF; CDR3nt: TGCAGTGCCCATCGGACGCCTAACAATGAGCAGTTCTTC
abundance: .; j_gene: TRBJ2-7; d_gene: .; v_gene: TRBV24-1; CDR3aa: CATSEPRGYEQYF; CDR3nt: TGTGCCACCAGTGAACCCCGGGGATACGAGCAGTACTTC
abundance: .; j_gene: TRBJ2-1; d_gene: .; v_gene: TRBV7-9; CDR3aa: CASSRVGADNEQFF; CDR3nt: TGTGCCAGCAGCCGTGTCGGGGCTGACAATGAGCAGTTCTTC
abundance: many; j_gene: TRBJ1-5; d_gene: .; v_gene: TRBV20-1; CDR3aa: CSARVTGASNQPQHF; CDR3nt: TGCAGTGCTAGAGTGACGGGCGCAAGCAATCAGCCCCAGCATTTT
abundance: many; j_gene: TRBJ1-4; d_gene: .; v_gene: TRBV11-3; CDR3aa: CASSLEVREKLFF; CDR3nt: TGTGCCAGCAGCTTAGAAGTGAGGGAAAAACTGTTTTTT
abundance: few; j_gene: TRBJ2-1; d_gene: TRBD2; v_gene: TRBV30; CDR3aa: CACSLVPGLAGGSSYNEQFF; CDR3nt: TGTGCCTGCAGTTTAGTCCCGGGACTAGCGGGAGGGAGCTCCTACAATGAGCAGTTCTTC
abundance: few; j_gene: TRBJ2-2; d_gene: TRBD1; v_gene: TRBV7-9; CDR3aa: CASSQRTGAGELFF; CDR3nt: TGTGCCAGCAGCCAACGGACAGGGGCCGGGGAGCTGTTTTTT
abundance: many; j_gene: TRBJ2-5; d_gene: .; v_gene: TRBV12-3/TRBV12-4; CDR3aa: CASKVSYQETQYF; CDR3nt: TGTGCCAGCAAGGTTTCCTACCAAGAGACCCAGTACTTC
abundance: medium-sized; j_gene: TRBJ2-1; d_gene: .; v_gene: TRBV4-1; CDR3aa: CASSHSRLSSYNEQFF; CDR3nt: TGCGCCAGCAGCCATAGCAGGCTCAGCTCCTACAATGAGCAGTTCTTC
abundance: many; j_gene: TRBJ2-7; d_gene: TRBD2; v_gene: TRBV28; CDR3aa: CASSLWASGNSYEQYF; CDR3nt: TGTGCCAGCAGTTTATGGGCTAGCGGGAACTCCTACGAGCAGTACTTC
abundance: few; j_gene: TRBJ2-1; d_gene: TRBD2; v_gene: TRBV19; CDR3aa: CASSPSGISYNEQFF; CDR3nt: TGTGCCAGTAGCCCCAGCGGGATTTCCTACAATGAGCAGTTCTTC
abundance: many; j_gene: TRBJ2-7; d_gene: .; v_gene: TRBV6-5; CDR3aa: CASRIQGPIISEQYF; CDR3nt: TGTGCCAGCAGGATCCAGGGTCCTATAATCAGCGAGCAGTACTTC
abundance: many; j_gene: TRBJ2-7; d_gene: .; v_gene: TRBV27; CDR3aa: CASRYQGGEQYF; CDR3nt: TGTGCCAGCAGATATCAGGGGGGCGAGCAGTACTTC
abundance: few; j_gene: TRBJ1-5; d_gene: .; v_gene: TRBV3-1; CDR3aa: CASSHEGVNQPQHF; CDR3nt: TGTGCCAGCAGCCATGAAGGGGTCAATCAGCCCCAGCATTTT
abundance: many; j_gene: TRBJ1-1; d_gene: .; v_gene: TRBV5-5; CDR3aa: CASSLASGPIVF; CDR3nt: TGTGCCAGCAGCTTGGCCTCCGGGCCTATCGTCTTT
abundance: many; j_gene: TRBJ2-3; d_gene: TRBD1; v_gene: TRBV2; CDR3aa: CAGRDRVGDTQYF; CDR3nt: TGTGCCGGCCGGGACAGGGTTGGAGATACGCAGTATTTT
abundance: .; j_gene: TRBJ2-3; d_gene: .; v_gene: TRBV9; CDR3aa: CASSSSGGFTDTQYF; CDR3nt: TGTGCCAGCAGCTCCTCTGGAGGGTTCACAGATACGCAGTATTTT
abundance: few; j_gene: TRBJ1-6; d_gene: .; v_gene: TRBV30; CDR3aa: CAWERGSYNSPLHF; CDR3nt: TGTGCCTGGGAGAGGGGCTCCTATAATTCACCCCTCCACTTT
abundance: few; j_gene: TRBJ1-4; d_gene: .; v_gene: TRBV7-2; CDR3aa: CASSLESNRQLFF; CDR3nt: TGTGCCAGCAGCTTAGAATCCAACCGACAACTGTTTTTT
abundance: many; j_gene: TRBJ2-3; d_gene: .; v_gene: TRBV5-1; CDR3aa: CASSLGTSGHSRDTQYF; CDR3nt: TGCGCCAGCAGCTTGGGAACCTCGGGACACTCACGAGATACGCAGTATTTT
abundance: .; j_gene: TRBJ2-5; d_gene: .; v_gene: TRBV2; CDR3aa: CASRALETQYF; CDR3nt: TGTGCCAGCAGGGCCTTGGAGACCCAGTACTTC
abundance: many; j_gene: TRBJ2-7; d_gene: .; v_gene: TRBV15; CDR3aa: CATSERDESYEQYF; CDR3nt: TGTGCCACCAGCGAACGGGACGAAAGCTACGAGCAGTACTTC
abundance: .; j_gene: TRBJ2-2; d_gene: TRBD2; v_gene: TRBV5-6; CDR3aa: CASSRGDNTGELFF; CDR3nt: TGTGCCAGCAGCCGGGGGGATAACACCGGGGAGCTGTTTTTT
abundance: many; j_gene: TRBJ2-7; d_gene: .; v_gene: TRBV29-1; CDR3aa: CSVGSGEIYEQYF; CDR3nt: TGCAGCGTTGGTTCAGGGGAAATCTACGAGCAGTACTTC
abundance: few; j_gene: TRBJ1-4; d_gene: .; v_gene: TRBV5-1; CDR3aa: CASSTSGYSEKLFF; CDR3nt: TGCGCCAGCAGCACGTCCGGCTATAGCGAAAAACTGTTTTTT
abundance: few; j_gene: TRBJ2-7; d_gene: .; v_gene: TRBV2; CDR3aa: CASTRTETYEQYF; CDR3nt: TGTGCCAGCACTCGGACAGAAACCTACGAGCAGTACTTC
abundance: many; j_gene: TRBJ2-7; d_gene: .; v_gene: TRBV6-2/TRBV6-3; CDR3aa: CASKIGGYEQYF; CDR3nt: TGTGCCAGCAAGATTGGGGGTTACGAGCAGTACTTC
abundance: many; j_gene: TRBJ2-7; d_gene: TRBD2; v_gene: TRBV6-2/TRBV6-3; CDR3aa: CASRPSGSSYEQYF; CDR3nt: TGTGCCAGCAGACCTAGCGGGAGTAGCTACGAGCAGTACTTC
abundance: few; j_gene: TRBJ2-7; d_gene: TRBD1; v_gene: TRBV13; CDR3aa: CASSNFRGLGSYEQYF; CDR3nt: TGTGCCAGCAGCAACTTCAGGGGGCTAGGCTCCTACGAGCAGTACTTC
abundance: .; j_gene: TRBJ2-3; d_gene: TRBD2; v_gene: TRBV13; CDR3aa: CASSLASGTDTQYF; CDR3nt: TGTGCCAGCAGCTTAGCTAGCGGAACAGATACGCAGTATTTT
abundance: few; j_gene: TRBJ2-3; d_gene: TRBD2; v_gene: TRBV20-1; CDR3aa: CSASWAGASGSTDTQYF; CDR3nt: TGCAGTGCTAGCTGGGCGGGAGCTAGCGGGAGCACAGATACGCAGTATTTT
abundance: many; j_gene: TRBJ2-1; d_gene: TRBD1; v_gene: TRBV24-1; CDR3aa: CATSELTGDEQFF; CDR3nt: TGTGCCACCAGTGAATTGACAGGGGATGAGCAGTTCTTC
abundance: many; j_gene: TRBJ1-1; d_gene: .; v_gene: TRBV4-2; CDR3aa: CASSQDLENTEAFF; CDR3nt: TGTGCCAGCAGCCAAGATCTGGAGAACACTGAAGCTTTCTTT
abundance: many; j_gene: TRBJ2-7; d_gene: .; v_gene: TRBV20-1; CDR3aa: CSATPQEFSYEQYF; CDR3nt: TGCAGTGCTACACCTCAGGAATTTTCCTACGAGCAGTACTTC
abundance: few; j_gene: TRBJ1-5; d_gene: .; v_gene: TRBV10-3; CDR3aa: CAISDLDGNQPQHF; CDR3nt: TGTGCCATCTCCGACCTCGATGGCAATCAGCCCCAGCATTTT
abundance: many; j_gene: TRBJ2-7; d_gene: .; v_gene: TRBV5-6; CDR3aa: CASSLGDAPYEQYF; CDR3nt: TGTGCCAGCAGCTTGGGGGACGCTCCCTACGAGCAGTACTTC
abundance: many; j_gene: TRBJ2-1; d_gene: .; v_gene: TRBV7-9; CDR3aa: CASSSQATFNEQFF; CDR3nt: TGTGCCAGCAGCTCCCAAGCTACCTTCAATGAGCAGTTCTTC